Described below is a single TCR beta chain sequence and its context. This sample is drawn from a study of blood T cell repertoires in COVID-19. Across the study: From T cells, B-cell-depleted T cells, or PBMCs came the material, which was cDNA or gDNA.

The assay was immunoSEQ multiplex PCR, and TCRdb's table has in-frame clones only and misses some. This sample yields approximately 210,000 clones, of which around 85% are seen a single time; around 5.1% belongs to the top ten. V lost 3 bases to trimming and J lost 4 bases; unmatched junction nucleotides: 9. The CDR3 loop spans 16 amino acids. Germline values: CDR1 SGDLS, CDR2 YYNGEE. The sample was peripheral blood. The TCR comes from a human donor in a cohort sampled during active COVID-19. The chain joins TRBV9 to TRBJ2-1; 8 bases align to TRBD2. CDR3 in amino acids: CASSAERESHYNEQFF. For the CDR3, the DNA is TGTGCCAGCAGCGCTGAGCGGGAGTCCCATTACAATGAGCAGTTCTTC. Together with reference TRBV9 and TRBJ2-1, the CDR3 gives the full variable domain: DSGVTQTPKHLITATGQRVTLRCSPRSGDLSVYWYQQSLDQGLQFLIQYYNGEERAKGNILERFSAQQFPDLHSELNLSSLELGDSALYFCASSAERESHYNEQFFGPGTRLTVL.